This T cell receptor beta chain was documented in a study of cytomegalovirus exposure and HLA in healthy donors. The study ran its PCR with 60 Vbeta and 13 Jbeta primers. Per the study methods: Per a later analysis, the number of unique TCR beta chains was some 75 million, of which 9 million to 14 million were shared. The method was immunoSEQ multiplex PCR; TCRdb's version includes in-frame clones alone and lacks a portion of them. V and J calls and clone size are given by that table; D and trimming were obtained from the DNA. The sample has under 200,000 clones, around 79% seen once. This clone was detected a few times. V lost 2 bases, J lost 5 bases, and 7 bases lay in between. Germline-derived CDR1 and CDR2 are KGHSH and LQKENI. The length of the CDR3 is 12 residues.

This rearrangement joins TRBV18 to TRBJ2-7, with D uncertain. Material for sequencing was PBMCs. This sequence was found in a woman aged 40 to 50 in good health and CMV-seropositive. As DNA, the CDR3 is TGTGCCAGCTCACCAGAGGAACACGAGCAGTACTTC. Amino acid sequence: CASSPEEHEQYF.